Following are 26 T cell receptor beta chains from one sample sequenced in a study of siplizumab effects on memory and regulatory T cells (dated by TCRdb to the late 2010s). Libraries were constructed by the immunoSEQ multiplex PCR assay. In TCRdb, the immuneACCESS table is reduced to in-frame sequences with V and J assigned. These tables do not hold every clone; where another copy was compared, an unresolved V gene accounts for under half, and the others remain unexplained. A total of approximately 100,000 clones appear in this sample, about 90% of them only once. The ten top clones hold roughly 2.7% of the sample. The sample consisted of CD4+ T cells sorted from blood. Receptors were obtained from a human donor in good health. Some clones in this sample may be carry-over from other donors' samples.

J is TRBJ2-7 and V is TRBV7-9; TRBD2 matches 9 bases. The length of the CDR3 is 14 residues. Germline lookup yields CDR1 SEHNR and CDR2 FQNEAQ (reference sequence). Unmatched junction bases numbered 5, after V lost 1 base and J lost 7 bases. The CDR3, as DNA: TGTGCCAGCAGCTTAGGGGGACTAGCTGGGGAGCAGTACTTC. This sequence encodes CASSLGGLAGEQYF.

The chain recombines TRBV28 with TRBJ1-2; a possible D gene is TRBD1 (6 bases). Germline CDR1 is MDHEN and CDR2 is SYDVKM. This CDR3 spans 17 amino acids. Trimming removed 3 bases at V and 2 bases at J, with 19 bases between. CDR3 loop: CASSFAAPGQGNYGYTF. The CDR3 region has the DNA TGTGCCAGCAGTTTTGCCGCGCCAGGGCAGGGGAACTATGGCTACACCTTC.

The chain carries TRBV18 and TRBJ1-2; D gene unclear. The length of the CDR3 is 15 residues. V was clipped by 0 bases and J by 4 bases, with 12 bases between them. Germline CDR1 reads KGHSH; CDR2 reads LQKENI. This CDR3 reads CASSPPAQQSYGYTF. CDR3 nucleotides: TGTGCCAGCTCACCACCTGCACAGCAAAGCTATGGCTACACCTTC.

The table lists this clone with a count of one. J is TRBJ2-3 and V is TRBV2; no clear D. CDR3 length: 14 residues. Trimming stripped 2 bases from V and 0 bases from J, with 6 bases between. Per germline, CDR1 SNHLY and CDR2 FYNNEI. CDR3 nucleotide sequence: TGTGCCAGCAGTGAAAGGGTCAGCACAGATACGCAGTATTTT. Its protein is CASSERVSTDTQYF.

The chain links TRBV14 to TRBJ2-1, with 8 bases lining up with TRBD1. Germline assignment: CDR1 SGHDN and CDR2 FVKESK. CDR3 length: 15 amino acids. The J segment lost 0 bases and the V segment lost 3 bases, leaving 1 base of the junction unmatched. DNA for the CDR3: TGTGCCAGCAGCCAGGGACAGGTCTCCTACAATGAGCAGTTCTTC. This gives the protein CASSQGQVSYNEQFF.

The genes are TRBV10-3 and TRBJ1-1, with 8 bases fitting TRBD1. Losses at the gene ends were 10 bases for V and 1 base for J; bases not matched to a gene: 5. Germline CDR1 reads ENHRY; CDR2 reads SYGVKD. This CDR3 contains 13 residues. CDR3 residues: CATQGAWNTEAFF. The CDR3 DNA reads as TGTGCCACCCAGGGGGCTTGGAACACTGAAGCTTTCTTT.

V gene TRBV28 combines with J gene TRBJ2-3; 10 nucleotides line up with TRBD2. The germline gives CDR1 MDHEN, CDR2 SYDVKM. Trimming removed 5 bases from V and 5 bases from J; junction bases left unmatched: 16. This CDR3 is 18 amino acids long. The DNA of the CDR3 is TGTGCCAGCAGTGCCTCAACCCTAGCGGGAGTCCTTAGAGATACGCAGTATTTT. Amino acids: CASSASTLAGVLRDTQYF.

CDR3 in amino acids: CASSVSGTVSYEQYF. In DNA form, the CDR3 reads TGCGCCAGCAGCGTAAGCGGGACGGTCTCCTACGAGCAGTACTTC. The V call is TRBV5-1, the J call TRBJ2-7; 7 nucleotides match TRBD2. CDR3 length: 15 residues. Unmatched junction bases numbered 7, after V lost 4 bases and J lost 0 bases. Germline V gene lookup returns CDR1 SGHRS and CDR2 YFSETQ.

This clone was counted a few times. This sequence joins TRBV18 and TRBJ2-1, with TRBD1 matching over 10 bases. The germline V gene has CDR1 KGHSH and CDR2 LQKENI. V lost 4 bases to trimming and J lost 8 bases; unmatched junction nucleotides: 11. CDR3 length: 16 residues. CDR3 coding DNA: TGTGCCAGCTCACTTTCCGGGACAGGGGCTACGGATGAGCAGTTCTTC. As protein: CASSLSGTGATDEQFF.

The count of this clone is one. V and J are TRBV21-1 and TRBJ2-7; TRBD1, the table's D call, was not compared with the DNA. TRBV21-1 is described as a pseudogene. There are 14 residues in the CDR3. The CDR3 bases are TGTGCCAGCAGCAAGGGGACAGGGGCGTACGAGCAGTACTTC. This gives the protein CASSKGTGAYEQYF.

The chain uses TRBV5-1 and TRBJ1-3, with 8 positions matching TRBD1. CDR1 and CDR2 from the germline V gene are SGHRS and YFSETQ. CDR3 length: 15 amino acids. The V gene end was trimmed by 1 base and the J gene end by 4 bases; junction bases not matched to a gene: 4. Here the CDR3 DNA reads TGCGCCAGCAGCTTGTCAGGGGGCGAAGGAAACACCATATATTTT. Its protein product is CASSLSGGEGNTIYF.

The chain has TRBV19 and TRBJ2-3, with D perhaps given as TRBD1 or TRBD2 (5 bases each). Looked up from germline, CDR1 is LNHDA and CDR2 is SQIVND (reference sequence). The CDR3 contains 14 residues. V was pared by 7 bases and J by 0 bases, with 11 bases between. The CDR3 here is CASMRGYSTDTQYF. Written as DNA, the CDR3 is TGTGCCAGTATGAGGGGCTATAGCACAGATACGCAGTATTTT.

This chain connects TRBV5-1 to TRBJ2-5, with D tentatively TRBD1 (6 bases). V lost 3 bases to trimming and J lost 1 base, with 16 bases between them. CDR3 length: 16 amino acids. CDR1 SGHRS and CDR2 YFSETQ come from the germline V gene. Here the CDR3 reads CASSSAPQGPQETQYF. The DNA of the CDR3 is TGCGCCAGCAGCTCAGCACCCCAGGGGCCCCAAGAGACCCAGTACTTC.

CDR3 in amino acids: CASSLALGDYEQYF. CDR3 nucleotide sequence: TGTGCCAGCAGCTTAGCGCTCGGTGACTACGAGCAGTACTTC. This chain joins TRBV7-2 and TRBJ2-7; D unclear. This CDR3 is 14 amino acids long. Germline CDR1 reads SGHTA; CDR2 reads FQGNSA. V was cut by 0 bases and J by 3 bases, with 9 bases left in between.

The chain has TRBV28 and TRBJ2-7, with a tentative D call TRBD1 (5 bases). V was trimmed by 7 bases and J by 2 bases, leaving 21 bases between them. The CDR3 covers 16 residues. The germline gives CDR1 MDHEN, CDR2 SYDVKM. The CDR3: CASTPAFVGRAYEQYF. In DNA, the CDR3 is TGTGCCAGCACCCCTGCCTTCGTTGGCAGGGCCTACGAGCAGTACTTC. The variable domain in full, with the rest retrieved from reference TRBV28 and TRBJ2-7, is DVKVTQSSRYLVKRTGEKVFLECVQDMDHENMFWYRQDPGLGLRLIYFSYDVKMKEKGDIPEGYSVSREKKERFSLILESASTNQTSMYLCASTPAFVGRAYEQYFGPGTRLTVT.

V is TRBV7-3 and J is TRBJ2-3; perhaps TRBD2 as D (6 bases). This CDR3 region has 15 residues. The V end lost 5 bases, the J end lost 2 bases, and 14 bases lay between the germline ends. CDR1 is SGHTA and CDR2 is FQGTGA in the germline V gene. CDR3 protein: CASSPGVKATDTQYF. Here the CDR3 DNA reads TGTGCCAGCAGCCCGGGGGTTAAGGCCACAGATACGCAGTATTTT.

The V gene is TRBV6-6, the J gene TRBJ2-7; TRBD2 matches 8 bases. The CDR3 is 15 amino acids. Trimming cost V 6 bases and J 0 bases; bases outside gene matches: 7. Germline V gives CDR1 MNHNY, CDR2 SVGAGI (reference sequence). The CDR3: CASRSGGTRSYEQYF. CDR3 DNA: TGTGCCAGCAGGTCGGGAGGGACACGCTCCTACGAGCAGTACTTC.

The J gene is TRBJ2-7, the V gene TRBV5-6, with D perhaps assigned TRBD1 or TRBD2 (6 bases each). The CDR3 extends over 16 amino acids. The germline V gene has CDR1 SGHDT and CDR2 YYEEEE. V lost 4 bases, J lost 3 bases, and 20 bases lay in between. The CDR3 coding sequence is TGTGCCAGCAGCCCAGGGACGGGGGCCGGGGTCTACGAGCAGTACTTC. Amino acid sequence: CASSPGTGAGVYEQYF.

This chain's CDR3 is CAWTRTHRSGANVLTF. CDR3 coding DNA: TGTGCCTGGACTCGGACCCACCGCTCTGGGGCCAACGTCCTGACTTTC. The J gene is TRBJ2-6, the V gene TRBV30; D ambiguous. Germline values: CDR1 GTSNPN, CDR2 SVGIG (reference sequence). The CDR3 runs 16 residues. V gave up 4 bases and J gave up 0 bases, with 13 bases separating them.

This chain joins TRBV6-5 and TRBJ2-3; D gene unclear. The V end was cut by 0 bases, the J end by 2 bases, with 6 bases between. This CDR3 is 14 amino acids long. Germline V gene lookup returns CDR1 MNHEY and CDR2 SVGAGI. CDR3 DNA sequence: TGTGCCAGCAGTTACTCGCTCTACACAGATACGCAGTATTTT. Its protein product is CASSYSLYTDTQYF.

V usage is TRBV5-4 and J usage is TRBJ2-2; no clear D. The CDR3 runs to 13 residues. Germline CDR1 is SGHNT and CDR2 is YYREEE (reference sequence). The germline V and J ends were trimmed by 0 bases and 6 bases, with 6 bases remaining between them. CDR3 bases: TGTGCCAGCAGCTTGGGTGGTTCCGGGGAGCTGTTTTTT. Residues: CASSLGGSGELFF.

The rearrangement uses TRBV5-1 and TRBJ1-1; D possibly corresponds to TRBD1 (5 bases). The CDR3 loop spans 17 amino acids. Between the trimmed V and J ends, which lost 0 bases and 3 bases, there was a span of 18 bases. Germline CDR1 is SGHRS and CDR2 is YFSETQ. CDR3 region: CASSLGGRMKGDTEAFF. In nucleotides, the CDR3 is TGCGCCAGCAGCTTGGGTGGCAGGATGAAAGGGGACACTGAAGCTTTCTTT.

J is TRBJ2-3 and V is TRBV5-8, with 7 positions matching TRBD2. Germline assignment: CDR1 SGHTS and CDR2 YDEGEE. This CDR3 is built from 15 residues. The V gene end was trimmed by 5 bases and the J gene end by 8 bases; junction bases not matched to a gene: 14. CDR3: CASSFTSAQRGTQYF. DNA of the CDR3: TGTGCCAGCAGTTTCACTAGCGCTCAGAGGGGTACGCAGTATTTT.

The rearrangement links TRBV13 to TRBJ2-1; no reliable D call. Germline assignment: CDR1 PRHDT and CDR2 FYEKMQ (reference sequence). Trimming shortened V by 3 bases and J by 4 bases, and 7 bases separated the two germline ends. The CDR3 covers 13 residues. The CDR3 sequence: CASSFLGYNEQFF. The CDR3, as DNA: TGTGCCAGCAGCTTTCTTGGGTACAATGAGCAGTTCTTC.

This rearrangement joins TRBV5-1 to TRBJ1-5; a possible D gene is TRBD1 (6 bases). Germline V gene lookup returns CDR1 SGHRS and CDR2 YFSETQ. The CDR3 contains 15 residues. V gave up 1 base and J gave up 4 bases, with 12 bases separating them. This CDR3 is CASSLRGASNQPQHF. The CDR3 nucleotides are TGCGCCAGCAGCTTGCGGGGGGCCAGTAATCAGCCCCAGCATTTT.

CDR3 sequence reads: CASSFSGTNTGELFF. CDR3 in DNA: TGTGCCAGCAGCTTTAGCGGGACGAACACCGGGGAGCTGTTTTTT. The rearrangement joins TRBV5-5 to TRBJ2-2; TRBD2 matches at 8 bases. The CDR3 length is 15 residues. CDR1 is SGHKS and CDR2 is YYEKEE in the germline V gene (reference sequence). V shed 2 bases and J 0 bases; nucleotides not matched to a gene: 0.